This record looks at one T cell receptor (beta chain) sequence and its context. Libraries were prepared by immunoSEQ multiplex PCR; TCRdb keeps only in-frame clonotypes and omits some of them. The sample shows roughly 120,000 clones, 90% of them seen only once. The source of the sample is a study of control samples from healthy donors and cancer patients. Trimming took 3 bases from V and 6 from J; bases not matched to a gene: 6. CDR1 is GTSNPN, CDR2 SVGIG, per germline (reference sequence). The CDR3 spans 13 residues. This receptor was obtained from a human donor in good health. The donor label of this sample is uncertain. The chain links TRBV30 to TRBJ2-3; 7 positions match TRBD1. The sequenced sample was blood. The CDR3: CAWRQGVMDTQYF. Here the CDR3 DNA reads TGTGCCTGGAGGCAGGGGGTGATGGATACGCAGTATTTT.